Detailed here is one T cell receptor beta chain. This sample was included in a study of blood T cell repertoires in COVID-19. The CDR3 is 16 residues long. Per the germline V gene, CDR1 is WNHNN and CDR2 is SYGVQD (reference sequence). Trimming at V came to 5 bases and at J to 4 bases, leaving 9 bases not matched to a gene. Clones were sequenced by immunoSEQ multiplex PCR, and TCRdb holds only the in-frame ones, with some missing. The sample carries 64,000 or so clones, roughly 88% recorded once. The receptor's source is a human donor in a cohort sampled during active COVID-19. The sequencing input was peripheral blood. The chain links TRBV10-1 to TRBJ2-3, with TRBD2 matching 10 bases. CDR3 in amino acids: CASSRASGRAPDTQYF. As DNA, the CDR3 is TGCGCCAGCAGTCGGGCTAGCGGGAGAGCACCAGATACGCAGTATTTT.